The next 12 T cell receptor beta chains were all read from a single sample in a study of T cell responses to AZD1222 COVID-19 vaccine. The assay was immunoSEQ multiplex PCR, and TCRdb's table has in-frame clones only and misses some. The profile shows some 88,000 clones, about 90% of them singletons. The sample here was peripheral blood, taken on day 0 of AZD1222 vaccination. All receptors come from an adult in good health.

This clone occurred a few times. The rearrangement joins TRBV18 to TRBJ2-1; D remains ambiguous. The V end was cut by 3 bases, the J end by 5 bases, with 11 bases between. CDR3 length: 14 residues. Germline lookup yields CDR1 KGHSH and CDR2 LQKENI. The CDR3 sequence: CASSPNAVNNEQFF. The CDR3 DNA is TGTGCCAGCTCACCCAACGCTGTGAACAATGAGCAGTTCTTC.

The rearrangement links TRBV9 to TRBJ2-3; maybe TRBD2 (5 bases). Trimming took 1 base from V and 4 from J, leaving 13 bases between them. The CDR3 runs to 15 residues. Germline CDR1 is SGDLS and CDR2 is YYNGEE. For the CDR3, the DNA is TGTGCCAGCAGCGTAACTAGTGTGTCGGCAGATACGCAGTATTTT. Its protein product is CASSVTSVSADTQYF.

The rearrangement links TRBV4-3 to TRBJ2-1; D gene unclear. CDR3 length: 16 residues. The germline V gene has CDR1 LGHNA and CDR2 YSLEER. V shed 3 bases and J shed 0 bases, with 12 bases lying between them. The CDR3 bases are TGCGCCAGCAGCCAGGATCCGATCAGCTCCTACAATGAGCAGTTCTTC. It translates to CASSQDPISSYNEQFF.

The J gene is TRBJ2-3, the V gene TRBV11-2; no firm D call. The CDR3 totals 13 residues. With 4 bases removed from V and 6 bases from J, the gap between germline ends came to 11 bases. From germline, CDR1 is SGHAT and CDR2 FQNNGV. The CDR3 nucleotides read TGTGCCAGCAGCTCCTTTGTAACCGATACGCAGTATTTT. This sequence encodes CASSSFVTDTQYF.

The chain joins TRBV3-1 (or the pseudogene TRBV3-2) to TRBJ1-5; D call uncertain. The ends were cut back, 5 bases at V and 2 bases at J, with 7 bases in the middle. The CDR3 totals 13 residues. Looked up from germline, CDR1 is LGHDT and CDR2 is YNNKEL (reference sequence). The CDR3 region has the DNA TGTGCCAGCAGCGCCCGAGGCAATCAGCCCCAGCATTTT. This translates into CASSARGNQPQHF.

This chain links TRBV30 with TRBJ1-1; D is undetermined. Trimming pared 7 bases from V and 5 bases from J, leaving 17 bases between. Germline CDR1 GTSNPN, CDR2 SVGIG (reference sequence). The CDR3 extends over 13 amino acids. This chain's CDR3 is CASQSVSRTEAFF. The CDR3 DNA sequence: TGTGCCTCGCAGTCAGTCAGCAGGACTGAAGCTTTCTTT.

V and J are TRBV15 and TRBJ1-6, with a possible D match to TRBD1 (5 bases). The CDR3 sequence is 20 residues long. The V gene's germline CDR1 is LNHNV and CDR2 YYDKDF (reference sequence). Deletions cut 0 bases from V and 4 bases from J, with 22 bases between. CDR3 DNA: TGTGCCACCAGCAGAGATCGTAGGCAGCTGGGGGGGGTGTATAATTCACCCCTCCACTTT. It encodes CATSRDRRQLGGVYNSPLHF.

The rearrangement joins TRBV5-4 to TRBJ2-2; 10 bases map to TRBD1. Trimming removed 5 bases from V and 7 bases from J; junction bases left unmatched: 8. The length of the CDR3 is 15 residues. Germline assignment: CDR1 SGHNT and CDR2 YYREEE (reference sequence). CDR3 nucleotides: TGTGCCAGCAGTTCTCCGGGACAGGGGAGCGGGGAGCTGTTTTTT. This codes for CASSSPGQGSGELFF.

The chain uses TRBV12-3 or TRBV12-4 and TRBJ2-2; no definite D call. The ends were cut back, 6 bases at V and 6 bases at J, with 5 bases in the middle. The CDR3 extends over 11 amino acids. This chain's CDR3 is CASSPSGELFF. The CDR3 DNA sequence: TGTGCCAGCAGCCCCTCCGGGGAGCTGTTTTTT.

V gene TRBV25-1 combines with J gene TRBJ1-6; 10 bases agree with TRBD1. This CDR3 comprises 15 residues. J lost 7 bases, V lost 5 bases, and 5 bases had no gene match. CDR1 MGHDK and CDR2 SYGVNS come from the germline V gene. The CDR3 coding sequence is TGTGCCAGCAGTAGACAGGGGGCGCTGAATTCACCCCTCCACTTT. This translates into CASSRQGALNSPLHF.

The chain recombines TRBV18 with TRBJ2-1; possibly TRBD1 for D (5 bases). Germline values: CDR1 KGHSH, CDR2 LQKENI. The CDR3 runs to 15 residues. The V end lost 0 bases, the J end lost 3 bases, and 9 bases lay between the germline ends. The CDR3 sequence: CASSPPGVVYNEQFF. The CDR3, as DNA: TGTGCCAGCTCACCACCAGGGGTAGTCTACAATGAGCAGTTCTTC.

The chain couples TRBV6-1 to TRBJ1-6; D possibly corresponds to TRBD1 (6 bases). The germline V gene encodes CDR1 MNHNS and CDR2 SASEGT. This CDR3 has 17 residues. V dropped 3 bases and J dropped 2 bases, with 14 bases sitting between them. CDR3 in DNA: TGTGCCAGCAGTGACCCTAGCAGGGGCACCTATAATTCACCCCTCCACTTT. Protein product: CASSDPSRGTYNSPLHF.